These T cell receptor beta chains were read from a single sample in a study of molecular identifiers for immune sequencing clone quantification. TCRdb re-analysed the PCR reads in MiXCR, keeping a single row per CDR3 protein. The sample includes fewer than 350,000 distinct CDR3 sequences, 20% to 25% of them seen just once. The specimen sequenced was naive CD8+ T cells from blood, with Jurkat cell RNA spiked in. All receptors come from a human donor in good health. Some libraries in this study had Jurkat cell RNA spiked in. Each CDR3 is given with its conserved first and last residue. A D gene is named only where the DNA matches it firmly. The listing skips clone size in some rows; elsewhere it reads once, few, many or a size class.

CDR3: CASSYGAGNYGYTF
DNA: TGTGCCAGCAGTTACGGGGCAGGAAACTATGGCTACACCTTC
D: .
V: TRBV6-2/TRBV6-3
size: .
J: TRBJ1-2

CDR3: CAISAVDNSYEQYF
DNA: TGTGCCATCAGTGCCGTAGACAACTCCTACGAGCAGTACTTC
D: .
V: TRBV10-3
size: few
J: TRBJ2-7

CDR3: CASSLGQPRSYEQYF
DNA: TGTGCCAGCAGTCTCGGACAGCCCCGCTCCTACGAGCAGTACTTC
D: .
V: TRBV27
size: few
J: TRBJ2-7

CDR3: CATGGGTEAFF
DNA: TGTGCCACTGGGGGAGGCACTGAAGCTTTCTTT
D: .
V: TRBV10-3
size: many
J: TRBJ1-1

CDR3: CASSSGGLDTGELFF
DNA: TGTGCCAGCAGCTCGGGGGGGCTCGACACCGGGGAGCTGTTTTTT
D: TRBD2
V: TRBV5-4
size: many
J: TRBJ2-2

CDR3: CSVFGQGSRYEQYF
DNA: TGCAGCGTCTTTGGACAGGGCAGTAGGTACGAGCAGTACTTC
D: TRBD1
V: TRBV29-1
size: .
J: TRBJ2-7

CDR3: CAWSVRSEQYF
DNA: TGTGCCTGGAGTGTGCGATCCGAGCAGTACTTC
D: .
V: TRBV30
size: .
J: TRBJ2-7

CDR3: CASSLRLAGGQSYEQYF
DNA: TGTGCCAGCAGCTTACGGCTAGCGGGAGGGCAGTCCTACGAGCAGTACTTC
D: TRBD2
V: TRBV13
size: few
J: TRBJ2-7

CDR3: CASSHPRGESTDTQYF
DNA: TGTGCCAGCAGCCACCCCAGGGGGGAGAGCACAGATACGCAGTATTTT
D: .
V: TRBV12-3/TRBV12-4
size: many
J: TRBJ2-3

CDR3: CASSKGDSYEQYF
DNA: TGTGCCAGCAGCAAAGGGGACAGCTACGAGCAGTACTTC
D: .
V: TRBV21-1
size: few
J: TRBJ2-7

CDR3: CASSLEITERNTEAFF
DNA: TGTGCCAGCAGCTTAGAAATCACAGAAAGAAACACTGAAGCTTTCTTT
D: .
V: TRBV7-9
size: many
J: TRBJ1-1

CDR3: CASSQPGGPFTDTQYF
DNA: TGTGCCAGCAGCCAGCCGGGGGGGCCCTTCACAGATACGCAGTATTTT
D: TRBD2
V: TRBV3-1
size: few
J: TRBJ2-3

CDR3: CASSLVGTSYEQYF
DNA: TGCGCCAGCAGCTTGGTGGGGACCTCCTACGAGCAGTACTTC
D: .
V: TRBV5-1
size: many
J: TRBJ2-7

CDR3: CASTAPGLAYNEQFF
DNA: TGTGCCAGCACGGCTCCGGGACTAGCGTATAATGAGCAGTTCTTC
D: TRBD2
V: TRBV7-6
size: many
J: TRBJ2-1

CDR3: CASSSNRGPISSYEQYF
DNA: TGTGCCAGCAGCTCCAACCGGGGCCCGATCAGCTCCTACGAGCAGTACTTC
D: .
V: TRBV11-2
size: .
J: TRBJ2-7

CDR3: CASSLGLSGSMDEQFF
DNA: TGTGCCAGCAGCTTAGGTCTTAGCGGGAGTATGGATGAGCAGTTCTTC
D: TRBD2
V: TRBV7-9
size: many
J: TRBJ2-1

CDR3: CASRWTTDSNQPQHF
DNA: TGTGCCAGCCGATGGACAACTGATAGCAATCAGCCCCAGCATTTT
D: .
V: TRBV6-2/TRBV6-3
size: many
J: TRBJ1-5

CDR3: CASSQVAGETQYF
DNA: TGCGCCAGCAGCCAAGTTGCGGGTGAGACCCAGTACTTC
D: .
V: TRBV4-1
size: many
J: TRBJ2-5

CDR3: CASSLSNQETQYF
DNA: TGTGCCAGCAGCTTGTCCAACCAAGAGACCCAGTACTTC
D: .
V: TRBV5-3
size: many
J: TRBJ2-5

CDR3: CASSSLFDEQFF
DNA: TGTGCCAGCAGCTCCCTTTTCGATGAGCAGTTCTTC
D: .
V: TRBV7-9
size: .
J: TRBJ2-1

CDR3: CAITRGDTEAFF
DNA: TGTGCCATCACACGAGGTGACACTGAAGCTTTCTTT
D: .
V: TRBV10-3
size: many
J: TRBJ1-1

CDR3: CASSKDEKLFF
DNA: TGTGCCAGCAGTAAGGATGAAAAACTGTTTTTT
D: .
V: TRBV7-9
size: many
J: TRBJ1-4

CDR3: CASSLTGALSTDTQYF
DNA: TGTGCCAGCAGCTTAACAGGGGCCCTATCCACAGATACGCAGTATTTT
D: TRBD1
V: TRBV7-8
size: many
J: TRBJ2-3

CDR3: CASYLGLSYNEQFF
DNA: TGTGCCAGCTACCTCGGGTTAAGCTACAATGAGCAGTTCTTC
D: .
V: TRBV12-3/TRBV12-4
size: .
J: TRBJ2-1

CDR3: CASSTRQKSYGYTF
DNA: TGTGCCAGCAGCACCAGACAGAAAAGCTATGGCTACACCTTC
D: .
V: TRBV7-8
size: many
J: TRBJ1-2

CDR3: CASNPVGGASWTAQHF
DNA: TGTGCCAGCAACCCAGTCGGGGGGGCGAGTTGGACGGCCCAGCATTTT
D: .
V: TRBV14
size: many
J: TRBJ1-5

CDR3: CASSEGQSGLYEQYF
DNA: TGTGCCAGCAGCGAGGGACAGTCGGGCCTCTACGAGCAGTACTTC
D: TRBD1
V: TRBV9
size: many
J: TRBJ2-7

CDR3: CAISESLTGEQYF
DNA: TGTGCCATCAGTGAGTCGCTGACGGGTGAGCAGTACTTC
D: .
V: TRBV10-3
size: few
J: TRBJ2-7

CDR3: CASSYRVGQGAVENYGYTF
DNA: TGTGCCAGCAGTTATCGTGTCGGTCAGGGGGCCGTCGAGAACTATGGCTACACCTTC
D: TRBD1
V: TRBV6-2/TRBV6-3
size: .
J: TRBJ1-2

CDR3: CSAREGGATEAFF
DNA: TGCAGTGCTAGAGAGGGAGGGGCTACTGAAGCTTTCTTT
D: .
V: TRBV20-1
size: many
J: TRBJ1-1

CDR3: CASSLAGGGTEAFF
DNA: TGTGCCAGCAGCTTAGCTGGGGGCGGCACTGAAGCTTTCTTT
D: .
V: TRBV7-6
size: many
J: TRBJ1-1

CDR3: CASSVGTGLNQPQHF
DNA: TGTGCCAGCAGCGTCGGGACAGGGCTCAATCAGCCCCAGCATTTT
D: TRBD1
V: TRBV9
size: many
J: TRBJ1-5

CDR3: CASSYYRAANTGELFF
DNA: TGTGCCAGCAGTTACTACCGGGCAGCGAACACCGGGGAGCTGTTTTTT
D: .
V: TRBV6-2/TRBV6-3
size: few
J: TRBJ2-2

CDR3: CASSYWTGSNQPQHF
DNA: TGTGCCAGCAGTTACTGGACAGGTTCCAATCAGCCCCAGCATTTT
D: TRBD1
V: TRBV6-2/TRBV6-3
size: few
J: TRBJ1-5

CDR3: CASRQTLAGVGTDTQYF
DNA: TGTGCCAGCAGACAAACTTTAGCGGGAGTTGGGACAGATACGCAGTATTTT
D: TRBD2
V: TRBV7-9
size: few
J: TRBJ2-3

CDR3: CASSQESSTEAYF
DNA: TGTGCCAGCAGCCAAGAATCGAGCACTGAAGCTTACTTT
D: .
V: TRBV3-1
size: .
J: TRBJ1-1

CDR3: CAWSGHGGGTDTQYF
DNA: TGTGCCTGGAGTGGCCATGGAGGGGGCACAGATACGCAGTATTTT
D: .
V: TRBV30
size: few
J: TRBJ2-3

CDR3: CSASPGQEGYEQYF
DNA: TGCAGTGCTTCGCCAGGACAGGAGGGTTACGAGCAGTACTTC
D: .
V: TRBV20-1
size: .
J: TRBJ2-7

CDR3: CASSPGSGYTGELFF
DNA: TGTGCCAGCAGCCCAGGGTCCGGGTACACCGGGGAGCTGTTTTTT
D: .
V: TRBV9
size: many
J: TRBJ2-2

CDR3: CASRSTGANEEQYF
DNA: TGTGCCAGCAGATCGACAGGGGCGAATGAGGAGCAGTACTTC
D: TRBD1
V: TRBV12-3/TRBV12-4
size: many
J: TRBJ2-7

CDR3: CASSQSGNPQHF
DNA: TGTGCCAGCAGTCAATCAGGTAACCCCCAGCATTTT
D: .
V: TRBV28
size: many
J: TRBJ1-5

CDR3: CSVWWTGENTEAFF
DNA: TGCAGCGTTTGGTGGACGGGGGAGAACACTGAAGCTTTCTTT
D: .
V: TRBV29-1
size: many
J: TRBJ1-1

CDR3: CASSVGSPTGIGAGELFF
DNA: TGTGCCAGCAGCGTAGGGTCCCCCACTGGGATTGGAGCCGGGGAGCTGTTTTTT
D: .
V: TRBV9
size: .
J: TRBJ2-2

CDR3: CASGPGREAFF
DNA: TGTGCCAGCGGGCCGGGACGCGAAGCTTTCTTT
D: .
V: TRBV27
size: few
J: TRBJ1-1

CDR3: CASSLILATSTDTQYF
DNA: TGTGCCAGCAGTCTCATCCTAGCGACTAGCACAGATACGCAGTATTTT
D: .
V: TRBV27
size: few
J: TRBJ2-3

CDR3: CASTSGPRGTEALF
DNA: TGTGCCAGCACCTCAGGTCCTAGGGGGACTGAAGCTCTCTTT
D: .
V: TRBV6-2/TRBV6-3
size: .
J: TRBJ1-1

CDR3: CSARDNAIDTQYF
DNA: TGCAGTGCTAGGGACAACGCGATAGATACGCAGTATTTT
D: .
V: TRBV20-1
size: many
J: TRBJ2-3

CDR3: CSVSFSGASTDTQYF
DNA: TGCAGCGTCAGTTTTAGCGGAGCTAGCACAGATACGCAGTATTTT
D: .
V: TRBV29-1
size: many
J: TRBJ2-3

CDR3: CASRRTVEQYF
DNA: TGTGCCAGCAGAAGAACAGTCGAGCAGTACTTC
D: .
V: TRBV28
size: many
J: TRBJ2-7

CDR3: CSSSRPSKTEAFF
DNA: TGTTCCAGCAGCCGTCCCTCAAAAACCGAAGCTTTCTTT
D: .
V: TRBV7-9
size: .
J: TRBJ1-1

CDR3: CASSGEQGFVEQYF
DNA: TGTGCCAGCAGTGGGGAGCAGGGGTTCGTCGAGCAGTACTTC
D: .
V: TRBV5-5
size: many
J: TRBJ2-7

CDR3: CASSLTGLNSYNEQFF
DNA: TGTGCCAGCAGCTTGACAGGGTTGAACTCCTACAATGAGCAGTTCTTC
D: TRBD1
V: TRBV7-2
size: many
J: TRBJ2-1

CDR3: CASSLGGGTGYEQYF
DNA: TGTGCCAGCAGCTTGGGGGGGGGAACAGGCTACGAGCAGTACTTC
D: TRBD2
V: TRBV5-3
size: once
J: TRBJ2-7

CDR3: CASSGSRDPSYEQYF
DNA: TGTGCCAGCAGTGGTAGCCGGGACCCCTCCTACGAGCAGTACTTC
D: .
V: TRBV2
size: .
J: TRBJ2-7

CDR3: CASSLNGLQRTDTQYF
DNA: TGTGCCAGCAGCTTAAATGGACTCCAACGCACAGATACGCAGTATTTT
D: .
V: TRBV11-1
size: .
J: TRBJ2-3

CDR3: CASSQDGGGSGNTIYF
DNA: TGCGCCAGCAGCCAAGATGGTGGGGGCTCTGGAAACACCATATATTTT
D: .
V: TRBV4-1
size: many
J: TRBJ1-3